This TCR beta chain was captured by sequencing in a study of PD-1 blockade in classical Hodgkin lymphoma (dated by TCRdb to 2018 to 2021). Notes on the research overall: Nivolumab dosing was 3 mg/kg intravenously every 2 weeks, continuing until either disease progression or unacceptable toxicity. A peripheral blood immune signature of response to PD-1 blockade in classical Hodgkin lymphoma was defined using TCR beta sequencing and CyTOF. Beyond this particular receptor, the publication reports: Newly diagnosed patients were reported to have lower baseline TCR diversity than healthy donors, and relapsed/refractory patients were reported to have lower baseline TCR diversity still. CD4+ but not CD8+ TCR diversity rose significantly by C4D1 (p=0.0027 vs p=0.16), most apparent in complete responders (p=0.02). Lower diversity was seen in patients whose nivolumab began less than 1 year after ASCT, and these patients were left out of later analyses so that immune reconstitution would not confound the results. Only a single clinical trial cohort was studied, and what caused the repertoire differences, possibly disease activity or prior therapy, remained undefined. Trial patients achieving complete response had baseline diversity similar to newly diagnosed patients, whereas partial responders and progressors had significantly lower diversity.

Notes on this clone: This receptor's antigen is unknown. There are no base qualities to consult, and no much larger clone falls within one base.

Genomic DNA was isolated using the Qiagen DNeasy kit from unsorted PBMCs as well as from negatively selected CD4+ and CD8+ fractions. TCR beta CDR3 regions were amplified by immunoSEQ multiplex PCR using primers annealing to V and J segments. A synthetic immune receptor repertoire was used to minimize amplification bias, and any remaining bias was removed computationally after sequencing. As for the authors' bioinformatics: Repertoire diversity was quantified as the Shannon entropy index using custom Python scripts. Unsorted, CD4+ and CD8+ repertoires were examined separately, except in combined analyses, for which CD4+ and CD8+ sequences were merged in silico. Clonal expansion was defined as a frequency increase of at least 2-fold after treatment compared with C1D1, and clones undetected at baseline were assigned a pseudocount of 0.5. Clones with 0 or 1 copy at C1D1 were classified as singleton clones, and clones with 2 or more copies were classified as non-singleton clones. Clones expanded in unsorted samples were assigned a CD4+, CD8+ or unknown annotation through matching of protein sequences in sorted samples from the same patient. Wilcoxon tests on paired samples were used to test diversity changes from C1D1 to C4D1. Here the immuneACCESS table is served through TCRdb, limited to in-frame sequences with V and J called. Missing clones are a known gap in these copies; in checked studies unresolved V genes cover under half, and the rest lacks a known reason. V, J and clone size are those of that table, while D and trimming were read from the DNA. For this sample the table gives tens of thousands of clones, of which 80% were detected only once. The ten top clones hold approximately 20% of the sample.

V and J lose 0 bases and 5 bases, and a span of 14 bases separates them. From the cysteine up to the phenylalanine, the CDR3 has a length of 15 residues. Only the CDR3 DNA stays, 45 bases, in frame from base 1. Sequences SGHRS (CDR1) and YFSETQ (CDR2) are obtained from the germline V gene. The time point label, read with the paper, signifies: cycle 2 day 1 (C2D1) of nivolumab. All trial patients had relapsed after autologous stem cell transplantation, with cohorts A, B and C differing in prior brentuximab vedotin exposure. The trial cohort was composed of about 54 patients with relapsed/refractory classical Hodgkin lymphoma, for whom complete response, partial response or progressive disease was recorded as best overall response. Single-agent nivolumab was administered to trial patients in the multi-cohort phase II CheckMate 205 trial. An independent review committee assessed best overall response by applying the 2007 International Working Group response criteria. Trial PBMCs were collected just before the start of nivolumab (C1D1) and during therapy at cycle 2 day 1 and cycle 4 day 1. Peripheral blood was collected in 8 mL Vacutainer Cell Preparation Tubes, from which PBMCs were isolated by centrifugation and then cryopreserved.

The chain was built from TRBV5-1 and TRBJ2-5; the D gene may be TRBD1 or TRBD2, since each aligns over 5 bases. The clonotype originates from a human donor with classical Hodgkin lymphoma. Specimen: peripheral blood mononuclear cells (PBMCs), collected before the second cycle of nivolumab. CDR3 sequence: CASSLGGTSEETQYF. The sequence in DNA is TGCGCCAGCAGCTTGGGGGGCACTAGTGAGGAGACCCAGTACTTC.